A selection of T cell receptor beta chains follows, all from one sample in a study of blood T cells in healthy people across ages. Each CDR3 protein is one row after TCRdb ran MiXCR on the 5' RACE reads. The sample shows roughly 1,000,000 distinct CDR3 sequences, approximately 25% of them seen only once. These records were also assigned to another study, of T cells of mothers and their children.

Sequencing used blood. Receptors originate from a girl between 2 and 10 years old in good health. Both conserved end residues are part of each CDR3. Each record gives: D gene, J gene, clone size, V gene, CDR3 protein, CDR3 DNA. The D gene is left open where the match is weak. The size field is filled for only some rows; it gives once, few, many or a size class.

-	TRBJ1-2	-	TRBV5-1	CASSLHGEQGVGYTF	TGCGCCAGCAGCTTGCATGGGGAGCAGGGTGTTGGCTACACCTTC
-	TRBJ2-7	-	TRBV4-3	CASSHSWTPYEQYF	TGCGCCAGCAGCCATTCCTGGACCCCTTACGAGCAGTACTTC
-	TRBJ1-1	-	TRBV5-5	CASSLAGGRIEAFF	TGTGCCAGCAGCTTGGCCGGCGGAAGGATAGAAGCTTTCTTT
TRBD1	TRBJ2-5	-	TRBV13	CASSLSPGTGAGETQYF	TGTGCCAGCAGCTTATCTCCCGGGACAGGGGCTGGAGAGACCCAGTACTTC
-	TRBJ2-1	-	TRBV3-1	CASSRAQKNEQFF	TGTGCCAGCAGCCGAGCTCAGAAAAATGAGCAGTTCTTC
TRBD2	TRBJ2-1	many	TRBV27	CASKPSGSSYNEQFF	TGTGCCAGCAAGCCTAGCGGAAGCTCCTACAATGAGCAGTTCTTC
TRBD2	TRBJ2-1	-	TRBV20-1	CSAREAGLGNNEQFF	TGCAGTGCTAGAGAAGCGGGACTCGGAAACAATGAGCAGTTCTTC
-	TRBJ2-7	-	TRBV7-9	CASSSSGVPTYEQYF	TGTGCCAGCAGCTCATCAGGGGTTCCCACCTACGAGCAGTACTTC
-	TRBJ1-4	-	TRBV5-1	CASSLAGGYNEKLFF	TGCGCCAGCAGCTTGGCCGGGGGTTATAATGAAAAACTGTTTTTT
-	TRBJ2-5	-	TRBV15	CATSRDWGEETQYF	TGTGCCACCAGCAGAGATTGGGGGGAAGAGACCCAGTACTTC
-	TRBJ2-6	-	TRBV21-1	CASSKVHSGANVLTF	TGTGCCAGCAGCAAAGTTCACTCTGGGGCCAACGTCCTGACTTTC
TRBD1	TRBJ2-7	-	TRBV20-1	CSALRDRGSHEQYF	TGCAGTGCTCTCCGGGACAGGGGGTCCCACGAGCAGTACTTC
-	TRBJ2-5	-	TRBV6-5	CASSYIDTPETQYF	TGTGCCAGCAGTTACATAGATACTCCAGAGACCCAGTACTTC
-	TRBJ2-1	-	TRBV9	CASSAPLNEQFF	TGTGCCAGCAGCGCCCCCCTAAATGAGCAGTTCTTC
-	TRBJ2-2	-	TRBV5-1	CASRRQVQAGELFF	TGCGCCAGCAGAAGACAGGTCCAGGCCGGGGAGCTGTTTTTT
TRBD1	TRBJ2-5	many	TRBV29-1	CSVGTGGEETQYF	TGCAGCGTCGGGACAGGGGGTGAAGAGACCCAGTACTTC
TRBD2	TRBJ2-1	-	TRBV12-3/TRBV12-4	CASSSLLAAYFYNEQFF	TGTGCCAGCAGTTCCTTACTAGCGGCCTACTTCTACAATGAGCAGTTCTTC
-	TRBJ2-7	many	TRBV13	CASSLKGSYEQYF	TGTGCCAGCAGCTTGAAGGGGTCCTACGAGCAGTACTTC
-	TRBJ1-6	-	TRBV2	CASRRDPIGDSPLHF	TGTGCCAGCAGGCGGGACCCCATTGGAGATTCACCCCTCCACTTT
-	TRBJ1-1	-	TRBV6-1	CASSEISRGPEAFF	TGTGCCAGCAGTGAAATATCGCGGGGACCTGAAGCTTTCTTT
TRBD2	TRBJ2-7	-	TRBV28	CASSSTGTSGSSYEQYF	TGTGCCAGCAGTTCGACCGGGACTAGCGGTTCCTCCTACGAGCAGTACTTC
-	TRBJ1-1	-	TRBV7-8	CASSPSQLRGGSTEAFF	TGTGCCAGCAGCCCATCGCAACTTAGGGGAGGAAGCACTGAAGCTTTCTTT
TRBD2	TRBJ2-5	-	TRBV6-2/TRBV6-3	CASSLTGASGGTLRPETQYF	TGTGCCAGCAGTTTAACCGGAGCTAGCGGGGGGACTCTCCGGCCGGAGACCCAGTACTTC
TRBD2	TRBJ2-1	few	TRBV5-1	CASSLGLAGRDEQFF	TGCGCCAGCAGCTTGGGACTAGCGGGAAGAGATGAGCAGTTCTTC
TRBD2	TRBJ2-5	-	TRBV2	CASGGEEETQYF	TGTGCCAGCGGGGGGGAAGAGGAGACCCAGTACTTC
-	TRBJ1-1	few	TRBV19	CASSLQRSPEAFF	TGTGCCAGTAGTCTACAAAGAAGCCCTGAAGCTTTCTTT
-	TRBJ2-1	few	TRBV12-3/TRBV12-4	CASSSPGIGEQFF	TGTGCCAGCAGTTCTCCTGGAATAGGTGAGCAGTTCTTC
-	TRBJ1-2	few	TRBV29-1	CSVGGGVGITYGYTF	TGCAGCGTTGGTGGCGGTGTAGGTATTACCTATGGCTACACCTTC
-	TRBJ2-1	-	TRBV29-1	CSVEGVKKSSYNEQFF	TGCAGCGTTGAAGGGGTTAAGAAATCCTCCTACAATGAGCAGTTCTTC
-	TRBJ1-1	few	TRBV5-6	CASSTGSWGTEAFF	TGTGCCAGCAGCACGGGATCTTGGGGGACTGAAGCTTTCTTT
-	TRBJ2-3	-	TRBV18	CASTRGGRGTDTQYF	TGTGCCAGCACAAGAGGGGGGCGAGGCACAGATACGCAGTATTTT
TRBD2	TRBJ2-7	few	TRBV29-1	CSAVTSGMDEQYF	TGCAGCGCGGTGACTAGCGGGATGGACGAGCAGTACTTC
TRBD2	TRBJ2-7	-	TRBV29-1	CSVETSGMSYEQYF	TGCAGCGTTGAAACTAGCGGGATGAGCTACGAGCAGTACTTC
-	TRBJ2-1	-	TRBV9	CASSVANYNEQFF	TGTGCCAGCAGCGTAGCGAACTACAATGAGCAGTTCTTC
TRBD1	TRBJ2-1	-	TRBV10-3	CATETGNEQFF	TGTGCCACCGAGACAGGGAATGAGCAGTTCTTC
TRBD2	TRBJ2-5	-	TRBV4-1	CASSSLLAGRETQYF	TGCGCCAGCAGCTCTCTACTAGCGGGGAGGGAGACCCAGTACTTC
TRBD1	TRBJ2-5	-	TRBV20-1	CSAGTGGLETQYF	TGCAGTGCCGGGACAGGGGGATTGGAGACCCAGTACTTC
TRBD1	TRBJ2-5	-	TRBV7-9	CASSVRDRGFETQYF	TGTGCCAGCAGCGTCCGGGACAGGGGTTTTGAGACCCAGTACTTC
TRBD2	TRBJ2-7	few	TRBV5-1	CASSLLVTGGRYEQYF	TGCGCCAGCAGCTTGCTTGTCACGGGAGGTCGGTACGAGCAGTACTTC
-	TRBJ2-6	-	TRBV19	CASKEGAGANVLTF	TGTGCCAGTAAGGAGGGAGCTGGGGCCAACGTCCTGACTTTC
TRBD2	TRBJ2-1	few	TRBV5-1	CASSLVRSGSGYEQFF	TGCGCCAGCAGCTTGGTTCGTAGCGGGAGTGGTTATGAGCAGTTCTTC
-	TRBJ2-7	many	TRBV5-1	CASSEDGSYEQYF	TGCGCCAGCAGCGAGGACGGCTCCTACGAGCAGTACTTC
-	TRBJ2-4	-	TRBV20-1	CSALTSSWGIQYF	TGCAGTGCTCTTACGTCTTCTTGGGGCATTCAGTACTTC
-	TRBJ2-7	-	TRBV3-1	CASSYGRASSYEQYF	TGTGCCAGCAGCTACGGGAGAGCTAGCTCCTACGAGCAGTACTTC
-	TRBJ2-3	-	TRBV20-1	CSARGDKQDTQYF	TGCAGTGCTAGAGGGGACAAACAAGATACGCAGTATTTT